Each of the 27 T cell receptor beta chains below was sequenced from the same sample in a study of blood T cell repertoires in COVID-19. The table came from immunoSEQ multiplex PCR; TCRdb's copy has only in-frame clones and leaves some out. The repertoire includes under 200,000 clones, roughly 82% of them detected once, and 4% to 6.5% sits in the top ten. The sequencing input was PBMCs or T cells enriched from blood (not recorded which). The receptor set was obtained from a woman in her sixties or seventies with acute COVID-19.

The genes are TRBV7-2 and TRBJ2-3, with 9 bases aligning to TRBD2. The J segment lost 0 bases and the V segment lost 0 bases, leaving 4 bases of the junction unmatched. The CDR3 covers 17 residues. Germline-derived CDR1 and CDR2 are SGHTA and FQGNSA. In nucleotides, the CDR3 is TGTGCCAGCAGCTTAGCGGGGGCGGGAGGGAGCACAGATACGCAGTATTTT. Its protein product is CASSLAGAGGSTDTQYF.

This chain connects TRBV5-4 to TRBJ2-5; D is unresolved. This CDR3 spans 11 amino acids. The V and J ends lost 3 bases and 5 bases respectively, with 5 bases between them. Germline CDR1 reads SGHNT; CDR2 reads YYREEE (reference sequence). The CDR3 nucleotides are TGTGCCAGCAGCTCGAGGGAGACCCAGTACTTC. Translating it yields CASSSRETQYF.

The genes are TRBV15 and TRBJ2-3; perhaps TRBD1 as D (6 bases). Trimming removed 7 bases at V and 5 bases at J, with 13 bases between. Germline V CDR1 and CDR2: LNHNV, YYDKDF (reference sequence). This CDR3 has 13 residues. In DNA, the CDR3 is TGTGCCACCACCCAGGGGAATGAAGATACGCAGTATTTT. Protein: CATTQGNEDTQYF. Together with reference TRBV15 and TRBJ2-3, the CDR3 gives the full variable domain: DAMVIQNPRYQVTQFGKPVTLSCSQTLNHNVMYWYQQKSSQAPKLLFHYYDKDFNNEADTPDNFQSRRPNTSFCFLDIRSPGLGDTAMYLCATTQGNEDTQYFGPGTRLTVL.

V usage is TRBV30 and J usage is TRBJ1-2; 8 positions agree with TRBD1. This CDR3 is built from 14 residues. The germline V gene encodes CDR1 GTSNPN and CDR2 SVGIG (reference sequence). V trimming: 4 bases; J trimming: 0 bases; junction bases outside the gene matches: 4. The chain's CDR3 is CAWNGQGANYGYTF. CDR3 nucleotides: TGTGCCTGGAATGGACAGGGAGCTAACTATGGCTACACCTTC.

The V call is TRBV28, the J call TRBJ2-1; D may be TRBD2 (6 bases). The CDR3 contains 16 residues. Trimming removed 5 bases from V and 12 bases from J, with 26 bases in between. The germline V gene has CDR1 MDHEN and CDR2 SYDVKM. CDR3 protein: CASSPKRGLFRGPQFF. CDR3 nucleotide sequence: TGTGCCAGCAGTCCAAAGAGGGGACTGTTTCGTGGCCCGCAGTTCTTC.

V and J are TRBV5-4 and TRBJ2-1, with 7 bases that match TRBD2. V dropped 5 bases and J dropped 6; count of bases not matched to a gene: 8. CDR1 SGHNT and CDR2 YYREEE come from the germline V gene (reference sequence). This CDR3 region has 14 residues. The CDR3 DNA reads TGTGCCAGCAGTTCCGGGGACTACATCAATGAGCAGTTCTTC. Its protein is CASSSGDYINEQFF.

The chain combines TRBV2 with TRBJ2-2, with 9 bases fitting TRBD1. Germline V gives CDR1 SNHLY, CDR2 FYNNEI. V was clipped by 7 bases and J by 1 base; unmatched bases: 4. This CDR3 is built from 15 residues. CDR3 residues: CASNLDRGNTGELFF. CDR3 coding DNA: TGTGCCAGCAACCTGGACAGGGGGAACACCGGGGAGCTGTTTTTT.

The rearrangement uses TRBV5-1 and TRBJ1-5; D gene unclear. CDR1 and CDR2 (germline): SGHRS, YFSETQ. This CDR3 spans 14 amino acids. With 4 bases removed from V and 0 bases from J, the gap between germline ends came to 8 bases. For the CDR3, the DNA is TGCGCCAGCAGCAGGGAGCCTAGCAATCAGCCCCAGCATTTT. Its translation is CASSREPSNQPQHF. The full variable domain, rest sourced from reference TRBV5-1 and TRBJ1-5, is KAGVTQTPRYLIKTRGQQVTLSCSPISGHRSVSWYQQTPGQGLQFLFEYFSETQRNKGNFPGRFSGRQFSNSRSEMNVSTLELGDSALYLCASSREPSNQPQHFGDGTRLSIL.

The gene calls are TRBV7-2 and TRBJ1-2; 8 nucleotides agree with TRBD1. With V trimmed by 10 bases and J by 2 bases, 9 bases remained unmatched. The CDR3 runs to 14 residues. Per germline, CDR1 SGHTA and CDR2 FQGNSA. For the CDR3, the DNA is TGTGCCACCACATCCCAGGGGGCGAACTATGGCTACACCTTC. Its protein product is CATTSQGANYGYTF.

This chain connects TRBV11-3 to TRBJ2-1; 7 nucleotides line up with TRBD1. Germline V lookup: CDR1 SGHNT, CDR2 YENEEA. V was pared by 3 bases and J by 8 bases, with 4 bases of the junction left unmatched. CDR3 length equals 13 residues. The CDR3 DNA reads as TGTGCCAGCAGCTTCTACAGGGGAGATGAGCAGTTCTTC. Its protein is CASSFYRGDEQFF.

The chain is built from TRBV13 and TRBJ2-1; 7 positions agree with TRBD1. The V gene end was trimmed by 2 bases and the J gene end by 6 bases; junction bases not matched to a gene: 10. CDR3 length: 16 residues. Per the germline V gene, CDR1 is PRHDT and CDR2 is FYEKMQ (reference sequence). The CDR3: CASSLLTGSMSNEQFF. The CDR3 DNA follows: TGTGCCAGCAGCTTATTGACAGGGAGTATGTCCAATGAGCAGTTCTTC.

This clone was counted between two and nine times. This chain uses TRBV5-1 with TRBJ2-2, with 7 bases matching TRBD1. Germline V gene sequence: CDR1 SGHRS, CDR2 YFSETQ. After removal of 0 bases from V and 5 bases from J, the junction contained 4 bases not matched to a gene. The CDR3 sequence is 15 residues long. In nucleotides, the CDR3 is TGCGCCAGCAGCTTGGCCGGGGACAGTACCGGGGAGCTGTTTTTT. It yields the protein CASSLAGDSTGELFF.

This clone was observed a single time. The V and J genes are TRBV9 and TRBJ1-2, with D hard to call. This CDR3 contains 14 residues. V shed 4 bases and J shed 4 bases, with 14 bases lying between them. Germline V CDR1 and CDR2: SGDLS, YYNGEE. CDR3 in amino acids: CASSSTPEGYGYTF. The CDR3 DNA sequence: TGTGCCAGCAGCTCTACCCCTGAGGGCTATGGCTACACCTTC.

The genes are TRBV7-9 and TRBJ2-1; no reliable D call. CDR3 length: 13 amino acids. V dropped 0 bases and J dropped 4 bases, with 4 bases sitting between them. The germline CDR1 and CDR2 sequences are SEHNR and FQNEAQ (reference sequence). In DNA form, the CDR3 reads TGTGCCAGCAGCTTAGCATCGTACAATGAGCAGTTCTTC. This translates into CASSLASYNEQFF.

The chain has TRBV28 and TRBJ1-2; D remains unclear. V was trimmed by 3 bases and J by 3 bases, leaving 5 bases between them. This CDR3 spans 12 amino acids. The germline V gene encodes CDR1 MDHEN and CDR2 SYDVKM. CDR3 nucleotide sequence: TGTGCCAGCAGTTTTTCCGACTATGGCTACACCTTC. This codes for CASSFSDYGYTF.

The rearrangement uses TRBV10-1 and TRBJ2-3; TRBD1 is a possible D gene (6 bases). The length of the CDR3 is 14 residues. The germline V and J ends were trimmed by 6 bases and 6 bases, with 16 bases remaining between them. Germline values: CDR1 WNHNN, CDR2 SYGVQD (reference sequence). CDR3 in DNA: TGCGCCAGCAGCTGGGACACCCCAGGGGATACGCAGTATTTT. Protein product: CASSWDTPGDTQYF.

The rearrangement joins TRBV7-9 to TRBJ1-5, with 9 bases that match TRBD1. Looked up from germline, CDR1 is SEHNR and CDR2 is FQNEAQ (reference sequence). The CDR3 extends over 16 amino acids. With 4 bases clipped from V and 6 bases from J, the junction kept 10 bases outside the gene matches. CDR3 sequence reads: CASSSGQGPPGQPQHF. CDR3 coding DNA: TGTGCCAGCAGCTCAGGACAGGGGCCTCCGGGTCAGCCCCAGCATTTT.

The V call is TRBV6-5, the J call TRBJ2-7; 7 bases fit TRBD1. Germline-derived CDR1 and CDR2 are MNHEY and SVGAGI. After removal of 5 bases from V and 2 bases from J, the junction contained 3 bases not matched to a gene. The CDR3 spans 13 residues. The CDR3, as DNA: TGTGCCAGCAGTAAGGGACAGACCTACGAGCAGTACGTC. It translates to CASSKGQTYEQYV.

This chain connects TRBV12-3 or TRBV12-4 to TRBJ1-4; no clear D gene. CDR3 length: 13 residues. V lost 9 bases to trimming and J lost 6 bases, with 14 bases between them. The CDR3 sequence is CASSTRDYEKLFF. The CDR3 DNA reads TGTGCCAGTTCGACCCGGGATTATGAAAAACTGTTTTTT.

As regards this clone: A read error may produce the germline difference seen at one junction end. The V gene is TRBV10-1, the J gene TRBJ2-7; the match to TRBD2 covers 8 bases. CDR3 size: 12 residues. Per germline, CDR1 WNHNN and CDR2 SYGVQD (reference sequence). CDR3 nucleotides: TGCGCCAGCAGTGAACATTGCGGGAGGAGCCTCTTC. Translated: CASSEHCGRSLF.

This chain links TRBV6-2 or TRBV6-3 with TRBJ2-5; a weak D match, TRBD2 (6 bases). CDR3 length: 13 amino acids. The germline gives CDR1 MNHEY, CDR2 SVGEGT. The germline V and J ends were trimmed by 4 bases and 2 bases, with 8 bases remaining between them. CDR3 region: CASSFSGQETQYF. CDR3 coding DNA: TGTGCCAGCAGTTTTAGCGGACAAGAGACCCAGTACTTC.

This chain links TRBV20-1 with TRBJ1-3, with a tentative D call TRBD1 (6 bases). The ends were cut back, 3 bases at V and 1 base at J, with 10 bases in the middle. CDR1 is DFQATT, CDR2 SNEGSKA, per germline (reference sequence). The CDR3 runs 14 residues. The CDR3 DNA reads TGCAGTGCTAGTCCAGGGGTTTCTGGAAACACCATATATTTT. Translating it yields CSASPGVSGNTIYF.

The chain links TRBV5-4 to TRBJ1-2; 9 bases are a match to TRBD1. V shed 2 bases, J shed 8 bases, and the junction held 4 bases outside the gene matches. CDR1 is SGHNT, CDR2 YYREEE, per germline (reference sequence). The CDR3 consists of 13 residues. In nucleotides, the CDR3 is TGTGCCAGCAGCTTACAGGGGGCCGGGGGCTACACCTTC. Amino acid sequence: CASSLQGAGGYTF.

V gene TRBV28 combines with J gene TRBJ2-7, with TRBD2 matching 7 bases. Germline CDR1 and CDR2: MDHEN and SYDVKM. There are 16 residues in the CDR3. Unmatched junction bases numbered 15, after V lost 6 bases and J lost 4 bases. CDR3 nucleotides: TGTGCCAGCAGGGGGGGGAGAGGGGATAGGGGATACGAGCAGTACTTC. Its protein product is CASRGGRGDRGYEQYF.

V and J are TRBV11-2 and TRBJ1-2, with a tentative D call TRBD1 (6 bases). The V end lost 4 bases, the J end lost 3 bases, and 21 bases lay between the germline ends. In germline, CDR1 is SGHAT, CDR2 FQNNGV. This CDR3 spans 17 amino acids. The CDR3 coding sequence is TGTGCCAGCAGCTCGATCAACAGGGCCCTTTCGTACTATGGCTACACCTTC. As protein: CASSSINRALSYYGYTF.

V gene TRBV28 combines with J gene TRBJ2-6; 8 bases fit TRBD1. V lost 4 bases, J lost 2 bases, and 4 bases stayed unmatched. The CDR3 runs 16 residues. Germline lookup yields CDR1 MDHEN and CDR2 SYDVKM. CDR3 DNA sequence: TGTGCCAGCAGTTGGGACAGGTCCCCTGGGGCCAACGTCCTGACTTTC. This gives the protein CASSWDRSPGANVLTF.

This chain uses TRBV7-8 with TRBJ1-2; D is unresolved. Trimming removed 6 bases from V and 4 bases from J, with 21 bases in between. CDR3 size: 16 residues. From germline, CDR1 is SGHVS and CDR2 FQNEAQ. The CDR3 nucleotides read TGTGCCAGCAGTGCCCTGTGGGCTCCTCTCTCCTATGGCTACACCTTC. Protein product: CASSALWAPLSYGYTF.